This T cell receptor beta chain was identified in a study of T-cell memory formation after mild COVID-19. This CDR3 spans 14 amino acids. Per the germline V gene, CDR1 is LNHDA and CDR2 is SQIVND (reference sequence). The ends lost 11 bases at V and 4 bases at J; junction bases unmatched: 13. In TCRdb, the 5' RACE reads were re-called with MiXCR into one record per CDR3 protein. The sample gives around 80,000 distinct CDR3 sequences, around 13% of which show up once; around 41% is in the top ten. Broader study findings: Some clones that responded were present in memory (sampled pre-infection), which suggests cross-reactive memory joined. Clones that shrank (day 15 to 85) were balanced CD4/CD8, whereas later expanders leaned CD4+.

This clonotype has a handful of counts. Its antigen is unidentified. The TCR originated in a man younger than 35 who had mild COVID-19 (a few samples of this study predate the infection). Cell type and time point are not known. The chain is built from TRBV19 and TRBJ1-1; 7 nucleotides align to TRBD1. The specimen was PBMCs or a T cell subset sorted from them (not recorded which). Written as DNA, the CDR3 is TGTGCCTCGATCGAGGGGGCGGGGTCCACTGAAGCTTTCTTT. Its protein product is CASIEGAGSTEAFF.